One sample yielded the 30 T cell receptor beta chains listed below, sequenced in a study of cytomegalovirus exposure and HLA in healthy donors. The PCR used 60 Vbeta and 13 Jbeta primers. Clones were read by immunoSEQ multiplex PCR, and TCRdb kept only the in-frame ones, dropping some. Among around 50,000 clones listed, about 83% were seen once. The sequencing input was PBMCs. These receptors were obtained from a man aged 25-45 years in good health and CMV-seronegative.

The chain couples TRBV15 to TRBJ1-3; D is uncertain. CDR1 is LNHNV and CDR2 is YYDKDF in the germline V gene (reference sequence). V was trimmed by 5 bases and J by 0 bases, leaving 11 bases between them. The CDR3 spans 15 residues. CDR3 sequence (DNA): TGTGCCACCAGCGCCCGAGCCTACTCTGGAAACACCATATATTTT. It codes for CATSARAYSGNTIYF.

CDR3 loop: CASSGRDRANTGELFF. CDR3 bases: TGTGCCAGCAGCGGGCGGGACAGAGCGAACACCGGGGAGCTGTTTTTT. The genes are TRBV9 and TRBJ2-2, with D possibly TRBD1 on 7 matching bases. The V gene's germline CDR1 is SGDLS and CDR2 YYNGEE. Between the trimmed V and J ends, which lost 3 bases and 0 bases, there was a span of 12 bases. This CDR3 region has 16 residues.

This clone was recorded only once. The chain carries TRBV19 and TRBJ2-3, with D possibly TRBD2 on 5 matching bases. Between the trimmed V and J ends, which lost 3 bases and 2 bases, there was a span of 15 bases. The CDR3 is 16 amino acids. CDR1 is LNHDA, CDR2 SQIVND, per germline (reference sequence). CDR3 sequence (DNA): TGTGCCAGTAGTATGGAATCAGGCGGGCCCACAGATACGCAGTATTTT. Its protein product is CASSMESGGPTDTQYF.

The chain is built from TRBV4-1 and TRBJ2-3; 10 nucleotides match TRBD2. CDR1 and CDR2 (germline): MGHRA, YSYEKL. The V gene end was trimmed by 4 bases and the J gene end by 4 bases; junction bases not matched to a gene: 5. The CDR3 consists of 15 residues. The CDR3 loop is CASSRLAGAADTQYF. CDR3 DNA sequence: TGCGCCAGCAGCCGGCTAGCGGGAGCGGCAGATACGCAGTATTTT.

The rearrangement links TRBV11-2 to TRBJ2-7, with D possibly being TRBD2 (6 bases). Between the trimmed V and J ends, which lost 0 bases and 5 bases, there was a span of 11 bases. This CDR3 has 14 amino acids. From germline, CDR1 is SGHAT and CDR2 FQNNGV. For the CDR3, the DNA is TGTGCCAGCAGCTTAGACGGGAGCGGCGACGAGCAGTACTTC. It is translated as CASSLDGSGDEQYF.

The chain employs TRBV25-1 and TRBJ2-3; possibly TRBD2 for D (6 bases). The CDR3 runs to 12 residues. Germline CDR1 and CDR2: MGHDK and SYGVNS. The V end lost 6 bases, the J end lost 4 bases, and 8 bases lay between the germline ends. DNA of the CDR3: TGTGCCAGCAGGGGAGGACCAGATACGCAGTATTTT. Translating gives CASRGGPDTQYF. The full variable domain, in which reference TRBV25-1 and TRBJ2-3 provide the parts outside the CDR3, is EADIYQTPRYLVIGTGKKITLECSQTMGHDKMYWYQQDPGMELHLIHYSYGVNSTEKGDLSSESTVSRIRTEHFPLTLESARPSHTSQYLCASRGGPDTQYFGPGTRLTVL.

This rearrangement joins TRBV7-2 to TRBJ1-3, with 7 bases that match TRBD1. CDR3 length equals 13 residues. After removal of 5 bases from V and 2 bases from J, the junction contained 0 bases not matched to a gene. The germline gives CDR1 SGHTA, CDR2 FQGNSA. The CDR3 DNA follows: TGTGCCAGCAGCAGGGGGCCTGGAAACACCATATATTTT. Amino acids: CASSRGPGNTIYF.

This clone was picked up one time. The CDR3 is CASSPGGSGANVLTF. CDR3 nucleotide sequence: TGTGCCAGCAGCCCCGGAGGGTCCGGGGCCAACGTCCTGACTTTC. This chain uses TRBV5-4 with TRBJ2-6, with a possible D match to TRBD2 (6 bases). From germline, CDR1 is SGHNT and CDR2 YYREEE (reference sequence). The CDR3 runs to 15 residues. The ends were cut back, 4 bases at V and 4 bases at J, with 12 bases in the middle. The variable domain in full, completed from reference TRBV5-4 and TRBJ2-6, reads ETGVTQSPTHLIKTRGQQVTLRCSSQSGHNTVSWYQQALGQGPQFIFQYYREEENGRGNFPPRFSGLQFPNYSSELNVNALELDDSALYLCASSPGGSGANVLTFGAGSRLTVL.

As to this clone: One end of the junction does not line up with germline, which may come from a read error. The chain combines TRBV7-7 with TRBJ2-1; 8 bases map to TRBD2. This CDR3 contains 16 residues. Germline V CDR1 and CDR2: SSHAT, FNYEAQ (reference sequence). The DNA for the CDR3 is TGTGCTAGCAGCTATCGGGAGGGCCGCGGATACAATGAGCAGTTCTTC. This codes for CASSYREGRGYNEQFF.

The chain combines TRBV19 with TRBJ1-2; D remains ambiguous. The germline CDR1 and CDR2 sequences are LNHDA and SQIVND (reference sequence). This CDR3 spans 11 amino acids. Between the trimmed V and J ends, which lost 6 bases and 7 bases, there was a span of 9 bases. As DNA, the CDR3 is TGTGCCAGTAGGTCAGAGGGTGGCTACACCTTC. This codes for CASRSEGGYTF.

The count of this clone is one. This chain links TRBV10-1 with TRBJ2-1, with 8 bases fitting TRBD1. V dropped 5 bases and J dropped 8; count of bases not matched to a gene: 17. This CDR3 contains 17 residues. Germline V gene data show CDR1 as WNHNN and CDR2 as SYGVQD (reference sequence). The CDR3 DNA is TGCGCCAGCAGTCTACCGGGGACAGGCGTGGCTAGCGATGAGCAGTTCTTC. The encoded protein is CASSLPGTGVASDEQFF.

V usage is TRBV19 and J usage is TRBJ1-1; TRBD1 matches 8 bases. The CDR3 is 12 residues long. V was pared by 3 bases and J by 10 bases, with 4 bases of the junction left unmatched. CDR1 and CDR2 from the germline V gene are LNHDA and SQIVND (reference sequence). The DNA of the CDR3 is TGTGCCAGTAGTATCCAGGGGGCGGGAGCTTTCTTT. Translation gives CASSIQGAGAFF.

The chain combines TRBV4-1 with TRBJ2-2; D may be TRBD1 (5 bases). V lost 8 bases, J lost 0 bases, and 10 bases lay in between. Germline V gives CDR1 MGHRA, CDR2 YSYEKL. CDR3 size: 14 residues. Here the CDR3 reads CASSTVPNTGELFF. DNA for the CDR3: TGCGCCAGCTCGACAGTACCGAACACCGGGGAGCTGTTTTTT.

V gene TRBV19 combines with J gene TRBJ1-3; 8 bases align to TRBD1. The germline gives CDR1 LNHDA, CDR2 SQIVND (reference sequence). The CDR3 sequence is 14 residues long. With V trimmed by 6 bases and J by 1 base, 2 bases remained unmatched. The DNA for the CDR3 is TGTGCCAGTAGACGACAGGGGTCTGGAAACACCATATATTTT. Translated: CASRRQGSGNTIYF. The entire variable domain, with the rest obtained from reference TRBV19 and TRBJ1-3, is as follows: DGGITQSPKYLFRKEGQNVTLSCEQNLNHDAMYWYRQDPGQGLRLIYYSQIVNDFQKGDIAEGYSVSREKKESFPLTVTSAQKNPTAFYLCASRRQGSGNTIYFGEGSWLTVV.

V is TRBV10-2 and J is TRBJ1-2; D uncertain. The CDR3 extends over 12 amino acids. The V gene lost 5 bases and the J gene lost 8 bases, with 12 bases spanning the gap. Per germline, CDR1 WSHSY and CDR2 SAAADI. The CDR3 loop is CASSPLSRGYTF. The CDR3, as DNA: TGCGCCAGCAGTCCCCTCTCGCGAGGCTACACCTTC.

The chain couples TRBV5-1 to TRBJ2-3; 8 nucleotides line up with TRBD1. This CDR3 contains 16 residues. With 0 bases clipped from V and 1 base from J, the junction kept 4 bases outside the gene matches. CDR1 SGHRS and CDR2 YFSETQ come from the germline V gene. The CDR3, as DNA: TGCGCCAGCAGCTTGGGACAGGGGATGGGCACAGATACGCAGTATTTT. Translated, it gives CASSLGQGMGTDTQYF.

This sequence joins TRBV11-2 and TRBJ2-1, with D possibly being TRBD2 (6 bases). V shed 2 bases and J shed 7 bases, with 15 bases lying between them. CDR1 and CDR2 from the germline V gene are SGHAT and FQNNGV. CDR3 length: 15 amino acids. CDR3 coding DNA: TGTGCCAGCAGCTTATCTCGGCTAGCGAGGAATGAGCAGTTCTTC. Translating it yields CASSLSRLARNEQFF.

The genes are TRBV6-6 and TRBJ2-5; 12 bases are a match to TRBD1. The DNA end lines up better with TRBJ2-7; the J call may be wrong. The CDR3 has 16 amino acids. Per germline, CDR1 MNHNY and CDR2 SVGAGI (reference sequence). CDR3 DNA: TGTGCCAGCAGTTACTTCACCGGGACAGGGGGCAACGAGCAGTACTTC. Its translation: CASSYFTGTGGNEQYF.

The chain recombines TRBV7-2 with TRBJ1-1; 8 bases map to TRBD1. Trimming removed 5 bases from V and 6 bases from J; junction bases left unmatched: 8. Looked up from germline, CDR1 is SGHTA and CDR2 is FQGNSA. The CDR3 runs to 14 residues. Here the CDR3 DNA reads TGTGCCAGCAGCCCGAGTCAGGGGGCCTCTGAAGCTTTCTTT. Its translation is CASSPSQGASEAFF.

The rearrangement uses TRBV2 and TRBJ2-3; 16 bases map to TRBD2. CDR3 length: 16 residues. Germline CDR1 and CDR2: SNHLY and FYNNEI. V shed 5 bases and J 6 bases; nucleotides not matched to a gene: 5. CDR3 in amino acids: CASSLGTSGRADTQYF. The CDR3 DNA follows: TGTGCCAGCAGTCTAGGGACTAGCGGGAGGGCCGATACGCAGTATTTT.

The CDR3 loop is CASSLFLLNTEAFF. The CDR3 DNA is TGTGCCAGCAGCCTATTTCTTCTGAACACTGAAGCTTTCTTT. The rearrangement links TRBV14 to TRBJ1-1; no definite D call. The CDR3 extends over 14 amino acids. CDR1 and CDR2 from the germline V gene are SGHDN and FVKESK. The germline V and J ends were trimmed by 4 bases and 0 bases, with 9 bases remaining between them.

This chain uses TRBV7-9 with TRBJ2-1; TRBD2 matches at 8 bases. V shed 7 bases and J 4 bases; nucleotides not matched to a gene: 6. In germline, CDR1 is SEHNR, CDR2 FQNEAQ (reference sequence). The CDR3 contains 14 residues. CDR3 DNA sequence: TGTGCCAGCAAACCGGGGGGGGATTACAATGAGCAGTTCTTC. This translates into CASKPGGDYNEQFF.

V and J are TRBV11-2 and TRBJ1-6, with 9 nucleotides matching TRBD1. Looked up from germline, CDR1 is SGHAT and CDR2 is FQNNGV. The CDR3 totals 14 residues. J lost 5 bases, V lost 8 bases, and 4 bases had no gene match. The CDR3 region has the DNA TGTGCCAGCGATTGGACAGGGGATAATTCACCCCTCCACTTT. It codes for CASDWTGDNSPLHF. Variable domain in full (rest from reference TRBV11-2 and TRBJ1-6): EAGVAQSPRYKIIEKRQSVAFWCNPISGHATLYWYQQILGQGPKLLIQFQNNGVVDDSQLPKDRFSAERLKGVDSTLKIQPAKLEDSAVYLCASDWTGDNSPLHFGNGTRLTVT.

The V gene is TRBV5-1, the J gene TRBJ2-1; 9 bases match TRBD1. CDR1 is SGHRS and CDR2 is YFSETQ in the germline V gene. The CDR3 extends over 16 amino acids. J gave up 7 bases and V 0 bases, and 8 bases lay outside the gene matches. The CDR3 reads CASSLAPGQGGNEQFF. CDR3 coding DNA: TGCGCCAGCAGCTTGGCGCCGGGACAGGGTGGGAATGAGCAGTTCTTC.

This clone was found once. The chain uses TRBV7-9 and TRBJ2-7, with D perhaps matching TRBD1 (6 bases). Trimming removed 0 bases at V and 6 bases at J, with 15 bases between. The CDR3 spans 15 residues. Germline V CDR1 and CDR2: SEHNR, FQNEAQ (reference sequence). The CDR3 region has the DNA TGTGCCAGCAGCTTAGCGGTGGCAGGGGTGAGCGAGCAGTACTTC. It specifies CASSLAVAGVSEQYF.

V and J are TRBV27 and TRBJ1-2, with D hard to call. Trimming shortened V by 10 bases and J by 8 bases, and 26 bases separated the two germline ends. The CDR3 has 15 amino acids. Germline-derived CDR1 and CDR2 are MNHEY and SMNVEV (reference sequence). The CDR3, as DNA: TGTGCCACCTCGGACGGGGTAGCCCCCTTTGGGGGCTACACCTTC. Translated, it gives CATSDGVAPFGGYTF.

This clone was seen just once. The chain combines TRBV7-9 with TRBJ2-3; unclear D gene. This CDR3 is 13 amino acids long. V was clipped by 5 bases and J by 1 base, with 7 bases between them. Per germline, CDR1 SEHNR and CDR2 FQNEAQ (reference sequence). Written as DNA, the CDR3 is TGTGCCAGCAGCCCACCGGGCACAGATACGCAGTATTTT. This translates into CASSPPGTDTQYF.

This clone is a singleton in its sample. The genes are TRBV29-1 and TRBJ2-2; D possibly corresponds to TRBD1 (5 bases). The CDR3 has 13 residues. With 6 bases removed from V and 2 bases from J, the gap between germline ends came to 10 bases. CDR1 is SQVTM, CDR2 ANQGSEA, per germline. DNA of the CDR3: TGCAGCGTACGACAGCTAAACACCGGGGAGCTGTTTTTT. It is translated as CSVRQLNTGELFF.

The chain combines TRBV30 with TRBJ2-4, with 7 nucleotides matching TRBD2. After removal of 1 base from V and 2 bases from J, the junction contained 5 bases not matched to a gene. The CDR3 sequence is 15 residues long. The germline CDR1 and CDR2 sequences are GTSNPN and SVGIG (reference sequence). The CDR3 spells CAWSGGSGTKNIQYF. The DNA for the CDR3 is TGTGCCTGGAGTGGCGGGAGCGGAACCAAAAACATTCAGTACTTC.

This chain links TRBV9 with TRBJ2-1, with TRBD2 identical over 8 bases. The trim removed 3 bases at V and 8 bases at J, leaving 1 base unmatched. This CDR3 has 12 residues. Germline V gives CDR1 SGDLS, CDR2 YYNGEE. CDR3 loop: CASSAGGDEQFF. CDR3 DNA: TGTGCCAGCAGCGCGGGAGGGGATGAGCAGTTCTTC. The whole variable domain, filled in from reference TRBV9 and TRBJ2-1, reads DSGVTQTPKHLITATGQRVTLRCSPRSGDLSVYWYQQSLDQGLQFLIQYYNGEERAKGNILERFSAQQFPDLHSELNLSSLELGDSALYFCASSAGGDEQFFGPGTRLTVL.